This passage covers 19 T cell receptor beta chains from one sample sequenced in a study of diagnostic markers for celiac disease. TCRdb re-called the reads and gives one entry per CDR3 protein, without DNA. Recorded for this sample: about 400 distinct CDR3 sequences. Sequencing used either unsorted cells or a sorted T cell fraction (not recorded which). The source is a human donor. This table probably holds off-target reads from a library built for another chain.

CDR3 sequence: CASSLTYRDGYTF. This chain links TRBV7-2 with TRBJ1-2; TCRdb reports TRBD1, a call that lacks DNA to check it against. CDR1 and CDR2 from the germline V gene are SGHTA and FQGNSA. CDR3 size: 13 residues.

The chain combines TRBV20-1 with TRBJ1-5; with no DNA, the TCRdb D assignment of TRBD1 cannot be verified. Looked up from germline, CDR1 is DFQATT and CDR2 is SNEGSKA (reference sequence). This CDR3 is built from 17 residues. CDR3 region: CSALSGTGVYGNQPQHF.

V and J are TRBV5-1 and TRBJ1-4. Germline-derived CDR1 and CDR2 are SGHRS and YFSETQ. The CDR3 sequence is 14 residues long. The CDR3 reads CASSLARSREKLFF.

This clonotype ranks as large in terms of frequency. The chain uses TRBV20-1 and TRBJ2-5; no DNA is available, so the TRBD1 call from TCRdb remains unchecked. Per the germline V gene, CDR1 is DFQATT and CDR2 is SNEGSKA (reference sequence). This CDR3 region has 11 residues. The CDR3 is CSAIPLETQYF.

The V call is TRBV20-1, the J call TRBJ2-3; TCRdb's assignment of TRBD1 cannot be checked, as there is no DNA. Germline assignment: CDR1 DFQATT and CDR2 SNEGSKA (reference sequence). The CDR3 loop spans 15 amino acids. Here the CDR3 reads CSALSLDRDTDTQYF.

The chain has TRBV5-1 and TRBJ2-3; TCRdb's assignment of TRBD2 cannot be checked, as there is no DNA. CDR3 length: 21 amino acids. Germline assignment: CDR1 SGHRS and CDR2 YFSETQ. CDR3: CASSPQGAGPWSGRSRDTQYF.

This clonotype is medium-sized by frequency. The chain couples TRBV12-3 or TRBV12-4 to TRBJ2-7; TCRdb selects TRBD1, and the lack of DNA leaves this call unchecked. The CDR3 length is 13 residues. CDR3 region: CASNKGTVDEQYF.

The genes are TRBV5-6 and TRBJ1-1; TCRdb selects TRBD1, and the lack of DNA leaves this call unchecked. The length of the CDR3 is 16 residues. Germline CDR1 SGHDT, CDR2 YYEEEE. The CDR3 protein is CASSLEQGQLEAEAFF.

Judged by frequency, this clonotype is medium-sized. V is TRBV28 and J is TRBJ2-5. This CDR3 region has 12 residues. CDR1 and CDR2 (germline): MDHEN, SYDVKM. This CDR3 reads CASSLNRETQYF.

The chain links TRBV7-9 to TRBJ2-3; TCRdb returns TRBD2, unconfirmable since there is no DNA. The length of the CDR3 is 15 residues. Germline V lookup: CDR1 SEHNR, CDR2 FQNEAQ (reference sequence). CDR3 in amino acids: CASSLTSGTLGMQYF.

This clonotype counts as medium-sized (0.01 to 0.1%) by frequency. V gene TRBV27 combines with J gene TRBJ2-2. CDR3 length: 12 amino acids. The germline gives CDR1 MNHEY, CDR2 SMNVEV (reference sequence). The chain's CDR3 is CASSLNTGELFF.

J is TRBJ2-7 and V is TRBV18; checking the TCRdb D call of TRBD2 is not possible without DNA. This CDR3 contains 15 residues. Per the germline V gene, CDR1 is KGHSH and CDR2 is LQKENI. The CDR3 here is CASSPPRASSYEQYF.

The chain couples TRBV12-3 or TRBV12-4 to TRBJ2-2; no DNA is available, so the TRBD2 call from TCRdb remains unchecked. This CDR3 has 13 residues. CDR3 loop: CASRLTRKGELFF.

Measured by frequency, this clonotype is medium-sized (0.01 to 0.1%). The chain is built from TRBV29-1 and TRBJ2-1; absent DNA, TCRdb's TRBD1 call cannot be checked. The germline V gene encodes CDR1 SQVTM and CDR2 ANQGSEA. The CDR3 sequence is 15 residues long. CDR3 loop: CSAGGGQGSYNEQFF.

Measured by frequency, this clonotype is medium-sized. The CDR3 protein is CASSPAGDEQYF. The V call is TRBV18, the J call TRBJ2-7; TCRdb calls TRBD1, which cannot be checked without DNA. CDR1 is KGHSH, CDR2 LQKENI, per germline. The CDR3 runs to 12 residues.

According to its frequency, this clonotype is large. The chain has TRBV7-2 and TRBJ2-7; TCRdb names TRBD2, which stays unverified in the absence of DNA. The CDR3 consists of 13 residues. CDR1 is SGHTA, CDR2 FQGNSA, per germline. CDR3 sequence: CASSFRPGDEQYF.

Its frequency marks this clonotype as medium-sized. The rearrangement uses TRBV7-2 and TRBJ2-7; TCRdb's D call of TRBD1 is untestable without DNA. Germline V gene lookup returns CDR1 SGHTA and CDR2 FQGNSA. There are 14 residues in the CDR3. This CDR3 is CASSYRVSSYEQYF.

Frequency places this clonotype as medium-sized. The genes are TRBV10-3 and TRBJ2-3; TCRdb returns TRBD2, unconfirmable since there is no DNA. This CDR3 spans 15 amino acids. Looked up from germline, CDR1 is ENHRY and CDR2 is SYGVKD. This CDR3 reads CAIRWGGLAGDTQYF.

Frequency places this clonotype as medium-sized. The chain employs TRBV29-1 and TRBJ2-7. Germline CDR1 and CDR2: SQVTM and ANQGSEA. The CDR3 totals 12 residues. CDR3: CSVEVTDYEQYF.